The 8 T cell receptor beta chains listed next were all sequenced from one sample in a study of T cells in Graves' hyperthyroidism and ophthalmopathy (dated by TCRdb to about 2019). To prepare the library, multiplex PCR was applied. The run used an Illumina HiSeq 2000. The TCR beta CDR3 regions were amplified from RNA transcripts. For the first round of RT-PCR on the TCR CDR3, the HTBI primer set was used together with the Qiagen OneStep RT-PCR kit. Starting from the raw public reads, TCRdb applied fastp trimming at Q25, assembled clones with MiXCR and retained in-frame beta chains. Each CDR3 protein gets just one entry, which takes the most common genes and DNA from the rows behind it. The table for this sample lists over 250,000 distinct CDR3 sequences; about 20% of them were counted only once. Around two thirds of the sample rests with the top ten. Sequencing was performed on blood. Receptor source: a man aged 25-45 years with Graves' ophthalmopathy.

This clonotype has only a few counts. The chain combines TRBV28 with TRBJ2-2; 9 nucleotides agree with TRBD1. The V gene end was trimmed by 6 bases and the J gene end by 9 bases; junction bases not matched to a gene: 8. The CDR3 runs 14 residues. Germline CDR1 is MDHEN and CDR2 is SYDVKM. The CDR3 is CASRRDRDVRELFF. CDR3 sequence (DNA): TGTGCCAGCAGAAGGGACAGGGACGTGAGGGAGCTGTTTTTT.

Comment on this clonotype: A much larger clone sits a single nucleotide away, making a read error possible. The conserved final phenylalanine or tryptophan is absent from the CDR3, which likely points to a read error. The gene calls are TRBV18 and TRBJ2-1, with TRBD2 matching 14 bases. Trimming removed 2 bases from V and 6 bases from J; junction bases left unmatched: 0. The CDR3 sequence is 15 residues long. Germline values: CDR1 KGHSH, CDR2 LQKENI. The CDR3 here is CASSPGTSGSNEQFS. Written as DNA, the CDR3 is TGTGCCAGCTCACCAGGGACTAGCGGGAGCAATGAGCAGTTCTCC.

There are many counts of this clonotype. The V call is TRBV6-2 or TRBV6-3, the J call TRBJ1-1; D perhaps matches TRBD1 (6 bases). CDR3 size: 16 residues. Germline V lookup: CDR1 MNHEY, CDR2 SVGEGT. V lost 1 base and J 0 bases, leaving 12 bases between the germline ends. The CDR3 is CASSYWAGAVNTEAFF. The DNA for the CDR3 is TGTGCCAGCAGTTACTGGGCAGGGGCGGTGAACACTGAAGCTTTCTTT.

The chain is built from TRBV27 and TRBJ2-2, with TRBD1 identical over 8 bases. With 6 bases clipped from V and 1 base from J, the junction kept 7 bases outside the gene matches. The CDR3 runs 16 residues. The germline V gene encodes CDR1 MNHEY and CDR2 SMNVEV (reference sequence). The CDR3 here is CASSSRDRLNTGELFF. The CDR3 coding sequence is TGTGCCAGCAGCAGCCGGGACAGGCTGAACACCGGGGAGCTGTTTTTT.

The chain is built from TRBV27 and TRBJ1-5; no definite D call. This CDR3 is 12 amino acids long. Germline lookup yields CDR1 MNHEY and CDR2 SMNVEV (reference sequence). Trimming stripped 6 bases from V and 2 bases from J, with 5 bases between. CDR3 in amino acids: CASRAGNQPQHF. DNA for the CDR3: TGTGCCAGCAGAGCAGGCAATCAGCCCCAGCATTTT.

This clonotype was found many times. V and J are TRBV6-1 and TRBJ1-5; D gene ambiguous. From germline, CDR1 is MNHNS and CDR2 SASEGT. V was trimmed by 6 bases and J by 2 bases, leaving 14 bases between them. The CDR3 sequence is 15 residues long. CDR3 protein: CASSLNHVGNQPQHF. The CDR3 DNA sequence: TGTGCCAGCAGCTTAAACCACGTGGGCAATCAGCCCCAGCATTTT.

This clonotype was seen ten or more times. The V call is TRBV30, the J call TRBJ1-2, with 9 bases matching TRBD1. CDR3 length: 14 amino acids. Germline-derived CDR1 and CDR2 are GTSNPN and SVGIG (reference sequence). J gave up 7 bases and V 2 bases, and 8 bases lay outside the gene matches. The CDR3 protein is CAWSRDRGIGGYTF. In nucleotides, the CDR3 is TGTGCCTGGAGTCGAGACAGGGGGATCGGTGGCTACACCTTC. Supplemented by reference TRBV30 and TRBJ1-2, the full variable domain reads SQTIHQWPATLVQPVGSPLSLECTVEGTSNPNLYWYRQAAGRGLQLLFYSVGIGQISSEVPQNLSASRPQDRQFILSSKKLLLSDSGFYLCAWSRDRGIGGYTFGSGTRLTVV.

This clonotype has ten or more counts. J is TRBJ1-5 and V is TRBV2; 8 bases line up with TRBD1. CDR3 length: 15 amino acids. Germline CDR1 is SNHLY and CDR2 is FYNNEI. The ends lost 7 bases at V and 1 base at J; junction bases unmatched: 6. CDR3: CASTTQGASNQPQHF. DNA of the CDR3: TGTGCCAGCACCACCCAGGGGGCGAGCAATCAGCCCCAGCATTTT.